The 29 T cell receptor beta chains in this list originate from one sample, sequenced in a study of T cells in Graves' hyperthyroidism and ophthalmopathy. The source material, RNA transcripts, was used to amplify TCR beta CDR3 regions. Initially, a first-round RT-PCR of the TCR CDR3 employed the HTBI primer set. TCRdb fed the multiplex PCR reads into MiXCR, producing one record per CDR3 protein. The sample lists some 380,000 distinct CDR3 sequences; roughly 14% were seen once. The sequencing sample was made of blood. The source is a man aged 25 to 40 with Graves' hyperthyroidism that later progressed to Graves' ophthalmopathy.

V usage is TRBV5-6 and J usage is TRBJ2-3; perhaps D is TRBD1 or TRBD2 (7 bases each). The CDR3 sequence is 16 residues long. Per the germline V gene, CDR1 is SGHDT and CDR2 is YYEEEE. Trimming took 0 bases from V and 2 from J, leaving 13 bases between them. The CDR3 nucleotides are TGTGCCAGCAGCTTGGGGCAGGGGGGGACCACAGATACGCAGTATTTT. Its translation is CASSLGQGGTTDTQYF.

This clonotype occurred many times. The chain links TRBV6-2 or TRBV6-3 to TRBJ1-1; tentative D call: TRBD1 (6 bases). Germline CDR1 and CDR2: MNHEY and SVGEGT. This CDR3 is 14 amino acids long. Trimming took 6 bases from V and 5 from J, leaving 16 bases between them. The CDR3 coding sequence is TGTGCCAGCAGATCACAGGGTCGAAGGACTGAAGCTTTCTTT. Its protein is CASRSQGRRTEAFF.

This clonotype was recorded many times. The chain employs TRBV28 and TRBJ2-3; D is ambiguous. Germline V lookup: CDR1 MDHEN, CDR2 SYDVKM. The CDR3 is made up of 12 amino acids. V was pared by 5 bases and J by 6 bases, with 9 bases between. The CDR3 protein is CASSSSEDTQYF. CDR3 nucleotide sequence: TGTGCCAGCAGTAGCTCCGAGGATACGCAGTATTTT.

This chain joins TRBV7-8 and TRBJ1-6; TRBD1 matches at 7 bases. V was pared by 5 bases and J by 7 bases, with 8 bases of the junction left unmatched. Germline CDR1 SGHVS, CDR2 FQNEAQ. The CDR3 extends over 15 amino acids. In nucleotides, the CDR3 is TGTGCCAGCAGCCCGAACAGGGGAAGGAATTCACCCCTCCACTTT. It specifies CASSPNRGRNSPLHF.

The rearrangement uses TRBV19 and TRBJ2-1; 8 bases line up with TRBD1. V lost 4 bases and J lost 3; bases outside the gene matches: 5. Germline CDR1 LNHDA, CDR2 SQIVND (reference sequence). The CDR3 extends over 15 amino acids. CDR3 sequence reads: CASSTKDRGYNEQFF. CDR3 DNA: TGTGCCAGTAGTACCAAAGACAGGGGCTACAATGAGCAGTTCTTC.

This clonotype was seen ten or more times. The chain combines TRBV6-1 with TRBJ1-1; D is perhaps TRBD1 (6 bases). V lost 7 bases and J 1 base, leaving 10 bases between the germline ends. From germline, CDR1 is MNHNS and CDR2 SASEGT. The CDR3 sequence is 13 residues long. The CDR3 sequence: CASKTGRNTEAFF. CDR3 in DNA: TGTGCCAGCAAAACAGGGAGGAACACTGAAGCTTTCTTT.

This chain uses TRBV28 with TRBJ1-5; maybe TRBD1 (6 bases). Germline V CDR1 and CDR2: MDHEN, SYDVKM. V gave up 8 bases and J gave up 0 bases, with 14 bases separating them. This CDR3 comprises 15 residues. The DNA of the CDR3 is TGTGCCAGCCGGGACACCTTTCTTAGCAATCAGCCCCAGCATTTT. Its protein product is CASRDTFLSNQPQHF.

In its sample, this clonotype was seen many times. The gene calls are TRBV2 and TRBJ1-6; tentatively, D is TRBD1 (5 bases). Germline-derived CDR1 and CDR2 are SNHLY and FYNNEI. The CDR3 has 15 amino acids. Trimming removed 3 bases from V and 2 bases from J, with 8 bases in between. Here the CDR3 DNA reads TGTGCCAGCAGTGACGAACAGGCCTATAATTCACCCCTCCACTTT. Amino acids: CASSDEQAYNSPLHF.

This clonotype was seen many times. The V and J genes are TRBV7-9 and TRBJ2-1; D may match TRBD1 or TRBD2 (5 bases each). The CDR3 covers 17 residues. Trimming left V 5 bases short and J 0 bases short, with 17 bases between. Germline V gene sequence: CDR1 SEHNR, CDR2 FQNEAQ (reference sequence). The CDR3 region is CASSPRMGESSYNEQFF. The CDR3 DNA reads as TGTGCCAGCAGCCCCCGGATGGGGGAAAGCTCCTACAATGAGCAGTTCTTC. Combining the CDR3 with reference TRBV7-9 and TRBJ2-1 gives the whole variable domain DTGVSQNPRHKITKRGQNVTFRCDPISEHNRLYWYRQTLGQGPEFLTYFQNEAQLEKSRLLSDRFSAERPKGSFSTLEIQRTEQGDSAMYLCASSPRMGESSYNEQFFGPGTRLTVL.

Notes on this clonotype: This likely comes from a read error, as the CDR3 has no conserved phenylalanine or tryptophan at its end. The DNA is omitted, as the CDR3 cannot be located on it reliably, and the CDR3 follows TCRdb's listing. The chain combines TRBV9 with TRBJ1-5. The CDR3 is 14 amino acids long, termini counted. The germline V gene has CDR1 SGDLS and CDR2 YYNGEE. CDR3: CASSEGGGNQPQQI.

This clonotype came up a few times. This chain connects TRBV28 to TRBJ2-6, with TRBD2 matching 7 bases. V trimming: 0 bases; J trimming: 2 bases; junction bases outside the gene matches: 13. CDR3 length equals 20 residues. In germline, CDR1 is MDHEN, CDR2 SYDVKM. CDR3 sequence (DNA): TGTGCCAGCAGTTTATGGGGGGAAGCGGGGCCGAGGGCTGGGGCCAACGTCCTGACTTTC. This gives the protein CASSLWGEAGPRAGANVLTF. Full variable domain (outside the CDR3, taken from reference TRBV28 and TRBJ2-6): DVKVTQSSRYLVKRTGEKVFLECVQDMDHENMFWYRQDPGLGLRLIYFSYDVKMKEKGDIPEGYSVSREKKERFSLILESASTNQTSMYLCASSLWGEAGPRAGANVLTFGAGSRLTVL.

The chain links TRBV3-1 to TRBJ1-2; 9 positions match TRBD1. The trim removed 0 bases at V and 7 bases at J, leaving 12 bases unmatched. Germline V gene sequence: CDR1 LGHDT, CDR2 YNNKEL (reference sequence). CDR3 length: 17 residues. CDR3 in DNA: TGTGCCAGCAGCCAAGATTTTCCGACAGGGACAGGGTTTGGCTACACCTTC. This sequence encodes CASSQDFPTGTGFGYTF.

The chain combines TRBV20-1 with TRBJ2-1, with a weak D call TRBD2 (6 bases). The CDR3 length is 17 residues. Germline CDR1 is DFQATT and CDR2 is SNEGSKA (reference sequence). V lost 5 bases to trimming and J lost 3 bases, with 23 bases between them. The CDR3 reads CSASSSRLVYHYNEQFF. DNA of the CDR3: TGCAGTGCTTCGTCGAGCCGACTAGTCTACCACTACAATGAGCAGTTCTTC.

V and J are TRBV19 and TRBJ1-2, with D possibly being TRBD1 (5 bases). This CDR3 has 14 amino acids. CDR1 LNHDA and CDR2 SQIVND come from the germline V gene (reference sequence). Trimming removed 3 bases from V and 8 bases from J, with 16 bases in between. In DNA form, the CDR3 reads TGTGCCAGTAGTATCGGGACGGGCGGAAGCGGCTACACCTTC. This sequence encodes CASSIGTGGSGYTF.

This clonotype was observed many times. CDR3: CASRETGWQPQHF. The CDR3 nucleotides read TGTGCCAGCAGAGAAACAGGGTGGCAGCCCCAGCATTTT. V gene TRBV2 combines with J gene TRBJ1-5; D may be TRBD1 (6 bases). The V end was cut by 6 bases, the J end by 7 bases, with 13 bases between. This CDR3 is built from 13 residues. Germline-derived CDR1 and CDR2 are SNHLY and FYNNEI.

This clonotype has a count of ten or more. The J gene is TRBJ1-1, the V gene TRBV6-1; no reliable D call. CDR3 length equals 17 residues. Trimming removed 2 bases from V and 3 bases from J, with 19 bases in between. The germline CDR1 and CDR2 sequences are MNHNS and SASEGT. CDR3 residues: CASSEYSGGEVDTEAFF. As DNA, the CDR3 is TGTGCCAGCAGTGAATATTCGGGAGGAGAGGTGGACACTGAAGCTTTCTTT.

This clonotype occurred many times. The J gene is TRBJ2-7, the V gene TRBV11-2; TRBD1 is a possible D gene (6 bases). CDR3 length: 14 amino acids. The ends were cut back, 2 bases at V and 4 bases at J, with 12 bases in the middle. Germline loops: CDR1 SGHAT, CDR2 FQNNGV. Written as DNA, the CDR3 is TGTGCCAGCAGCTTAAGGGGGAAGAATTACGAGCAGTACTTC. This gives the protein CASSLRGKNYEQYF.

The V call is TRBV14, the J call TRBJ2-1, with D perhaps matching TRBD1 or TRBD2 (5 bases each). Trimming took 0 bases from V and 9 from J, leaving 18 bases between them. Per the germline V gene, CDR1 is SGHDN and CDR2 is FVKESK. The CDR3 contains 16 residues. The CDR3 loop reads CASSQDHGAWNLEQFF. CDR3 nucleotide sequence: TGTGCCAGCAGCCAAGATCACGGGGCATGGAACCTTGAGCAGTTCTTC.

The sample holds a few counts of this clonotype. The gene calls are TRBV18 and TRBJ2-4; unclear D gene. V was trimmed by 3 bases and J by 0 bases, leaving 18 bases between them. Germline-derived CDR1 and CDR2 are KGHSH and LQKENI. The CDR3 loop spans 18 amino acids. CDR3 region: CASSPGVRETKAKNIQYF. DNA of the CDR3: TGTGCCAGCTCACCCGGTGTAAGGGAAACAAAAGCCAAAAACATTCAGTACTTC.

This clonotype has ten or more counts. J is TRBJ2-3 and V is TRBV13, with TRBD2 matching 8 bases. Per germline, CDR1 PRHDT and CDR2 FYEKMQ (reference sequence). CDR3 length: 14 amino acids. J was trimmed by 6 bases and V by 8 bases; bases with no gene match: 10. DNA for the CDR3: TGTGCCAGCGTGGTAGCGGGGATAACGGATACGCAGTATTTT. This gives the protein CASVVAGITDTQYF.

The CDR3 protein is CASWWPAGNEQFF. The CDR3 DNA reads TGTGCCAGTTGGTGGCCCGCAGGGAATGAGCAGTTCTTC. The gene calls are TRBV28 and TRBJ2-1; the D gene is possibly TRBD1 (5 bases). Germline V gene lookup returns CDR1 MDHEN and CDR2 SYDVKM. The V end lost 9 bases, the J end lost 7 bases, and 16 bases lay between the germline ends. The CDR3 consists of 13 residues. The full variable domain, with the rest looked up from reference TRBV28 and TRBJ2-1, is DVKVTQSSRYLVKRTGEKVFLECVQDMDHENMFWYRQDPGLGLRLIYFSYDVKMKEKGDIPEGYSVSREKKERFSLILESASTNQTSMYLCASWWPAGNEQFFGPGTRLTVL.

There are a few counts of this clonotype. The chain links TRBV7-3 to TRBJ2-1, with 10 nucleotides matching TRBD2. With V trimmed by 5 bases and J by 1 base, 5 bases remained unmatched. The CDR3 runs to 16 residues. Germline V CDR1 and CDR2: SGHTA, FQGTGA. The CDR3 is CASSPRAGGSYNEQFF. In nucleotides, the CDR3 is TGTGCCAGCAGCCCGCGAGCGGGGGGGTCCTACAATGAGCAGTTCTTC. The whole variable domain, filled in from reference TRBV7-3 and TRBJ2-1, reads GAGVSQTPSNKVTEKGKYVELRCDPISGHTALYWYRQSLGQGPEFLIYFQGTGAADDSGLPNDRFFAVRPEGSVSTLKIQRTERGDSAVYLCASSPRAGGSYNEQFFGPGTRLTVL.

Concerning this clonotype itself: A much bigger clone sits one base away, suggesting this may be a read error. The V call is TRBV20-1, the J call TRBJ2-1; tentative D call: TRBD2 (6 bases). Trimming stripped 5 bases from V and 0 bases from J, with 20 bases between. Germline CDR1 and CDR2: DFQATT and SNEGSKA (reference sequence). There are 17 residues in the CDR3. The CDR3, as DNA: TGCAGTGCTCTAAGACTAACGGGGGTCCCCTCCTACAATGAGCAGTTCTTC. It codes for CSALRLTGVPSYNEQFF.

The V and J genes are TRBV18 and TRBJ2-3; D may correspond to TRBD1 or TRBD2 (5 bases each). Germline V lookup: CDR1 KGHSH, CDR2 LQKENI. The CDR3 is 15 residues long. V was clipped by 5 bases and J by 4 bases, with 16 bases between them. The CDR3 here is CASSERGTSSDTQYF. CDR3 coding DNA: TGTGCCAGCTCAGAAAGAGGGACCTCGTCAGATACGCAGTATTTT. Full variable domain (outside the CDR3, taken from reference TRBV18 and TRBJ2-3): NAGVMQNPRHLVRRRGQEARLRCSPMKGHSHVYWYRQLPEEGLKFMVYLQKENIIDESGMPKERFSAEFPKEGPSILRIQQVVRGDSAAYFCASSERGTSSDTQYFGPGTRLTVL.

This clonotype was counted ten times or more. The rearrangement links TRBV28 to TRBJ1-5; D is uncertain. Trimming pared 2 bases from V and 1 base from J, leaving 6 bases between. CDR1 and CDR2 (germline): MDHEN, SYDVKM. CDR3 length: 14 residues. The chain's CDR3 is CASSLPRSNQPQHF. In nucleotides, the CDR3 is TGTGCCAGCAGTTTACCGAGGAGCAATCAGCCCCAGCATTTT. Filled out from reference TRBV28 and TRBJ1-5, the complete variable domain reads DVKVTQSSRYLVKRTGEKVFLECVQDMDHENMFWYRQDPGLGLRLIYFSYDVKMKEKGDIPEGYSVSREKKERFSLILESASTNQTSMYLCASSLPRSNQPQHFGDGTRLSIL.

This clonotype was counted ten times or more. The genes are TRBV20-1 and TRBJ2-7; D gene unclear. The CDR3 loop spans 14 amino acids. The V gene lost 6 bases and the J gene lost 1 base, with 16 bases spanning the gap. Germline loops: CDR1 DFQATT, CDR2 SNEGSKA (reference sequence). The CDR3 sequence is CSAYVPAVSYEQYF. For the CDR3, the DNA is TGCAGTGCCTACGTTCCGGCGGTTTCCTACGAGCAGTACTTC.

Ten or more counts support this clonotype. The rearrangement joins TRBV2 to TRBJ2-1; TRBD2 matches 8 bases. V gave up 3 bases and J gave up 10 bases; unmatched junction bases: 8. Germline lookup yields CDR1 SNHLY and CDR2 FYNNEI. The CDR3 consists of 14 residues. CDR3 DNA: TGTGCCAGCAGTGATGACGGGGGGGCAGGGGAGCAGTTCTTC. Translation gives CASSDDGGAGEQFF.

This clonotype has just one count. CDR3 nucleotides: TGTGCCAGCAGTTATGCGGCGGGGCTTGAGCAGTTCTTC. Translated: CASSYAAGLEQFF. The chain couples TRBV6-5 to TRBJ2-1; perhaps TRBD2 as D (6 bases). The germline V and J ends were trimmed by 3 bases and 9 bases, with 12 bases remaining between them. Germline values: CDR1 MNHEY, CDR2 SVGAGI. The CDR3 extends over 13 amino acids.

In its sample, this clonotype was seen a few times. CDR3 region: CSASSGGSGQPQHF. CDR3 DNA sequence: TGCAGTGCTAGTTCAGGGGGCTCCGGACAGCCCCAGCATTTT. V usage is TRBV20-1 and J usage is TRBJ1-5; 8 positions match TRBD1. This CDR3 spans 14 amino acids. V shed 3 bases, J shed 7 bases, and the junction held 8 bases outside the gene matches. Germline V lookup: CDR1 DFQATT, CDR2 SNEGSKA (reference sequence).